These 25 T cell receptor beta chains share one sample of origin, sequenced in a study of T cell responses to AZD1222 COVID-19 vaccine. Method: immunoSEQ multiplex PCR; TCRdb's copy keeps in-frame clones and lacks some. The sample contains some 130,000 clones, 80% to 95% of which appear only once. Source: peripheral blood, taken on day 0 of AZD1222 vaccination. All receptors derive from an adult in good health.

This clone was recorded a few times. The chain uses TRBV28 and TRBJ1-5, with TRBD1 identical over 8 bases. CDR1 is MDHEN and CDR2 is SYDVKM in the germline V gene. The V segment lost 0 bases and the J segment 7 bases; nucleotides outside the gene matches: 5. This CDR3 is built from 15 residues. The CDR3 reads CASSLWDRVRQPQHF. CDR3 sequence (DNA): TGTGCCAGCAGTTTATGGGACAGGGTAAGACAGCCCCAGCATTTT. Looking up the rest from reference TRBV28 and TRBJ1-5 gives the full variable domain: DVKVTQSSRYLVKRTGEKVFLECVQDMDHENMFWYRQDPGLGLRLIYFSYDVKMKEKGDIPEGYSVSREKKERFSLILESASTNQTSMYLCASSLWDRVRQPQHFGDGTRLSIL.

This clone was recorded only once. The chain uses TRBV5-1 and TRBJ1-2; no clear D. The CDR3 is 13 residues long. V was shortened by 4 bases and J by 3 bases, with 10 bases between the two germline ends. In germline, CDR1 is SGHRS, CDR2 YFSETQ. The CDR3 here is CASSPGVDYGYTF. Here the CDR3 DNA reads TGCGCCAGCAGCCCCGGGGTAGACTATGGCTACACCTTC.

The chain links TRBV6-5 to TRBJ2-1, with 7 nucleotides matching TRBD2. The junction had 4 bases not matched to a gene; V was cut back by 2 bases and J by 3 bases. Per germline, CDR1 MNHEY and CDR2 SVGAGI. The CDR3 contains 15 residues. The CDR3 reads CASSYGGSGYNEQFF. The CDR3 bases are TGTGCCAGCAGTTACGGCGGGAGCGGCTACAATGAGCAGTTCTTC.

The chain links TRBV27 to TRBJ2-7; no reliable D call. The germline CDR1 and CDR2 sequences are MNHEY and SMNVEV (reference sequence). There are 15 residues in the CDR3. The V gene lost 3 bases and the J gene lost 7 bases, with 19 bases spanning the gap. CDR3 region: CASSFDSVDTWEQYF. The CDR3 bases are TGTGCCAGCAGTTTCGATTCGGTCGATACCTGGGAGCAGTACTTC.

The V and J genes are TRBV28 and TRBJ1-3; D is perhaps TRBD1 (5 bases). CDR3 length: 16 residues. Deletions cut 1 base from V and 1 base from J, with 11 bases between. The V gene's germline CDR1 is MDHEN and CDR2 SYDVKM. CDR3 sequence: CASSLLAGTSGNTIYF. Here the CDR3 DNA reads TGTGCCAGCAGTTTATTGGCCGGGACGTCTGGAAACACCATATATTTT.

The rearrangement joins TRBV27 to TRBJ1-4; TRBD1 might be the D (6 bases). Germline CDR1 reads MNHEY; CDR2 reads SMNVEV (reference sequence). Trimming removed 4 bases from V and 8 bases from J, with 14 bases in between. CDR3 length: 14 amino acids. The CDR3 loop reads CASSSQGEGEKLFF. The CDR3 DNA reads TGTGCCAGCAGTTCACAGGGAGAGGGCGAAAAACTGTTTTTT.

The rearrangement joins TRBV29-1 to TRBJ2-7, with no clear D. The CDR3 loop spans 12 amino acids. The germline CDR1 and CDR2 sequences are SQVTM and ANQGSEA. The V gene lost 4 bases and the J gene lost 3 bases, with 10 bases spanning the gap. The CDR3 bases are TGCAGCGTTGCAACGTACAACTACGAGCAGTACTTC. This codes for CSVATYNYEQYF.

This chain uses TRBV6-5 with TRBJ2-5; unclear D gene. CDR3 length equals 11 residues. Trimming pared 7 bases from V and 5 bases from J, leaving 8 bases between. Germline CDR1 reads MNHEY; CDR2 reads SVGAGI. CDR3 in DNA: TGTGCCAGCAAATTTGGCGAGACCCAGTACTTC. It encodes CASKFGETQYF.

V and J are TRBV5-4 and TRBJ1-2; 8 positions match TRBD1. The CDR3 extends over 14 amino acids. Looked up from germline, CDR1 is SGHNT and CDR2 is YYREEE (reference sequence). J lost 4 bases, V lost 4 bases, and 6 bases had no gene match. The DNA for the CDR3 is TGTGCCAGCAGCGCTGGACAGGGCGGCTATGGCTACACCTTC. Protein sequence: CASSAGQGGYGYTF.

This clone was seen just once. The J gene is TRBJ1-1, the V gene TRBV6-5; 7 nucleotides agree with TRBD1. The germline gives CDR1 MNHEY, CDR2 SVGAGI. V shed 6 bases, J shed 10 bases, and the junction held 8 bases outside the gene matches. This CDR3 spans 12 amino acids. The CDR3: CASSSPGGRAFF. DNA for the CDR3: TGTGCCAGCAGCAGCCCAGGGGGGAGAGCTTTCTTT.

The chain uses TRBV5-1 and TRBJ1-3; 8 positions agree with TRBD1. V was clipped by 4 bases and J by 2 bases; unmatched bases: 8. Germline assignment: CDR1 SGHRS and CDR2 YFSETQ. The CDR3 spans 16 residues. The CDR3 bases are TGCGCCAGCAGCCATACCGGACAGGGCCCTGGAAACACCATATATTTT. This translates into CASSHTGQGPGNTIYF.

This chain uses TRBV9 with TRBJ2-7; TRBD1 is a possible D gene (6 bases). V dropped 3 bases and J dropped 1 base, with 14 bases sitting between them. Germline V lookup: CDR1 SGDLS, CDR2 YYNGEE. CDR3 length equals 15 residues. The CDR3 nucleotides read TGTGCCAGCAGCGCCCGCGACAGGCCATCCTACGAGCAGTACTTC. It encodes CASSARDRPSYEQYF.

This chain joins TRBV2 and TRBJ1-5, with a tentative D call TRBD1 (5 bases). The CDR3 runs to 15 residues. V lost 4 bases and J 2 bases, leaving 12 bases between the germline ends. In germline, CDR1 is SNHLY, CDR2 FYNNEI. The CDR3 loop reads CASSVRGVGNQPQHF. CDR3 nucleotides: TGTGCCAGCAGTGTTCGGGGCGTAGGCAATCAGCCCCAGCATTTT.

Here the CDR3 DNA reads TGTGCCAGCTTCTCCGGGGGACTAGAAAGGTTCTTC. Translation: CASFSGGLERFF. This rearrangement joins TRBV27 to TRBJ2-1; 8 bases match TRBD2. The CDR3 is made up of 12 amino acids. Losses at the gene ends were 8 bases for V and 15 bases for J; bases not matched to a gene: 12. Germline V CDR1 and CDR2: MNHEY, SMNVEV (reference sequence).

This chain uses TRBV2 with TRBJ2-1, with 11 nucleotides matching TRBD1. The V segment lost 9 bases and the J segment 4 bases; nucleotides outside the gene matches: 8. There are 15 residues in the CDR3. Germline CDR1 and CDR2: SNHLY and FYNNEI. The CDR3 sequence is CASQTGTGGYNEQFF. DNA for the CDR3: TGTGCCAGTCAGACCGGGACAGGGGGTTACAATGAGCAGTTCTTC.

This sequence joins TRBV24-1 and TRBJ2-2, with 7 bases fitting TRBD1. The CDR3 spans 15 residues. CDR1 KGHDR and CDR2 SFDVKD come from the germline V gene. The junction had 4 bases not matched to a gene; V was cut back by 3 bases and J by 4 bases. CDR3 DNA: TGTGCCACCAGTGATGAGACAGGGCGCACCGGGGAGCTGTTTTTT. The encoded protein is CATSDETGRTGELFF.

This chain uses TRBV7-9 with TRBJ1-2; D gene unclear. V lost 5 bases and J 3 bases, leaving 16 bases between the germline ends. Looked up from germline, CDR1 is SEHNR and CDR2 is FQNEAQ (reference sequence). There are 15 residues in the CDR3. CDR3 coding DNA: TGTGCCAGCAGCGCGAGGAGGGAGGGCGACTATGGCTACACCTTC. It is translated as CASSARREGDYGYTF. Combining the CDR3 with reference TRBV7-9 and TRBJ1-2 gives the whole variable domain DTGVSQNPRHKITKRGQNVTFRCDPISEHNRLYWYRQTLGQGPEFLTYFQNEAQLEKSRLLSDRFSAERPKGSFSTLEIQRTEQGDSAMYLCASSARREGDYGYTFGSGTRLTVV.

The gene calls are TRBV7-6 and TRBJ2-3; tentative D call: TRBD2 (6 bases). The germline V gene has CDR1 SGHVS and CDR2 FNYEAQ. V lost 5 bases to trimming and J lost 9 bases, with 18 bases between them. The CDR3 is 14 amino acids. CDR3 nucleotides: TGTGCCAGCAGCCAGGAAGGGCGGGGAGAGACGCAGTATTTT. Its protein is CASSQEGRGETQYF.

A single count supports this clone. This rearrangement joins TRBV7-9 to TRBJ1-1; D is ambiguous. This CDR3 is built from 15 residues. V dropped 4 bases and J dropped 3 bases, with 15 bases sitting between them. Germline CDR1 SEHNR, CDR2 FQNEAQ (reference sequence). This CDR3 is CASSSKGSLDTEAFF. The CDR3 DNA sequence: TGTGCCAGCAGCTCCAAAGGGAGCCTGGACACTGAAGCTTTCTTT. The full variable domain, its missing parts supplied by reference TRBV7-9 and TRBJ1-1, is DTGVSQNPRHKITKRGQNVTFRCDPISEHNRLYWYRQTLGQGPEFLTYFQNEAQLEKSRLLSDRFSAERPKGSFSTLEIQRTEQGDSAMYLCASSSKGSLDTEAFFGQGTRLTVV.

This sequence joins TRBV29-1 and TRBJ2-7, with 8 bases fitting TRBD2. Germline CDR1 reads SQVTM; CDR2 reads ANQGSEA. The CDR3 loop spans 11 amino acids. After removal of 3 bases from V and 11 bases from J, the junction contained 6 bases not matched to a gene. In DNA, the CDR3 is TGCAGCGTTGACTCAGCGGGAGTGGAGTACTTC. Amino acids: CSVDSAGVEYF.

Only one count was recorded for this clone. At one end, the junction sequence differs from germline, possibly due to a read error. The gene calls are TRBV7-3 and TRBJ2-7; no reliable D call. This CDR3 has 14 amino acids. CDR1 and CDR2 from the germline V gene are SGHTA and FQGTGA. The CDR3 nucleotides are TGTGCCAGCAGCTTATCTAAGGGCTCCGACGAGCAGTACTTC. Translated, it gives CASSLSKGSDEQYF. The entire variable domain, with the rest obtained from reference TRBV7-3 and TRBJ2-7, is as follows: GAGVSQTPSNKVTEKGKYVELRCDPISGHTALYWYRQSLGQGPEFLIYFQGTGAADDSGLPNDRFFAVRPEGSVSTLKIQRTERGDSAVYLCASSLSKGSDEQYFGPGTRLTVT.

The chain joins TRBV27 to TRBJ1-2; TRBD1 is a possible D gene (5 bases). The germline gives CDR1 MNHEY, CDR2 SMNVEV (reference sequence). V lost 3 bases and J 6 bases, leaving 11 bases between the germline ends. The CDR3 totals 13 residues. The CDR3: CASSFRGGNGYTF. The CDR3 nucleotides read TGTGCCAGCAGTTTTCGGGGCGGCAATGGCTACACCTTC.

The CDR3 spells CASSEYRRETQYF. CDR3 in DNA: TGTGCCAGCAGTGAATACCGTCGAGAGACCCAGTACTTC. V and J are TRBV2 and TRBJ2-5, with D uncertain. From germline, CDR1 is SNHLY and CDR2 FYNNEI. V shed 2 bases and J shed 4 bases, with 8 bases lying between them. The CDR3 runs to 13 residues.

The CDR3 loop reads CASSPRGGTVGPYEQYF. CDR3 coding DNA: TGCGCCAGCAGCCCGAGAGGAGGGACGGTGGGTCCCTACGAGCAGTACTTC. The J gene is TRBJ2-7, the V gene TRBV5-1, with D perhaps matching TRBD2 (6 bases). CDR3 length: 17 amino acids. Germline V gene lookup returns CDR1 SGHRS and CDR2 YFSETQ. V was shortened by 4 bases and J by 2 bases, with 22 bases between the two germline ends.

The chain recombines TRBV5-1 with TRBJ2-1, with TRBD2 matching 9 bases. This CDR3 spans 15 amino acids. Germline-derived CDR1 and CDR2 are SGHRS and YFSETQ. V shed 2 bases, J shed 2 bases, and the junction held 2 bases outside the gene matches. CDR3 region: CASSFSGSTYNEQFF. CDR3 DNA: TGCGCCAGCAGCTTTAGCGGGAGCACCTACAATGAGCAGTTCTTC.